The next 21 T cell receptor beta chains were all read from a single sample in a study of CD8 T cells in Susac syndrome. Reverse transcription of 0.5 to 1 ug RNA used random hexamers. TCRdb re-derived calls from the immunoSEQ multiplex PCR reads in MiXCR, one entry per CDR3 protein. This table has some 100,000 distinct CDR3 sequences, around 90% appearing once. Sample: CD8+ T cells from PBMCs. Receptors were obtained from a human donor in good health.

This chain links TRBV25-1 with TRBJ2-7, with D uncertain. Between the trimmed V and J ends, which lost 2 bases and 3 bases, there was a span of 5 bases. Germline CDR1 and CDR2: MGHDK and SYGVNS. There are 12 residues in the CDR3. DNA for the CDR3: TGTGCCAGCAGTGAAAACCTCTACGAGCAGTACTTC. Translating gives CASSENLYEQYF.

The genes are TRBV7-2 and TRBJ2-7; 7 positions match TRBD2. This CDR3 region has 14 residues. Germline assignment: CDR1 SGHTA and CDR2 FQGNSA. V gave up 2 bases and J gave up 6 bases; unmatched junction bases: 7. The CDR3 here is CASSLTRGSGEQYF. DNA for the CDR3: TGTGCCAGCAGCTTAACGCGCGGGAGCGGCGAGCAGTACTTC.

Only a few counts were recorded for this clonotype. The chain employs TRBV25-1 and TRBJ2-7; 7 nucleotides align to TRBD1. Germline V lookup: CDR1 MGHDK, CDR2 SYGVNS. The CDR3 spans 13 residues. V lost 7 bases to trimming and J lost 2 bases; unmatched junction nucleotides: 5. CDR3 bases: TGTGCCAGCAAGGGGGCGGTGGCCTACGAGCAGTACTTC. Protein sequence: CASKGAVAYEQYF.

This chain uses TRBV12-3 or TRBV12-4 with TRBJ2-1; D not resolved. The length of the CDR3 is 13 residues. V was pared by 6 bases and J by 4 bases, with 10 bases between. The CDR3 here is CASSRPGYNEQFF. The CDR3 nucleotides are TGTGCCAGCAGCCGCCCCGGATACAATGAGCAGTTCTTC.

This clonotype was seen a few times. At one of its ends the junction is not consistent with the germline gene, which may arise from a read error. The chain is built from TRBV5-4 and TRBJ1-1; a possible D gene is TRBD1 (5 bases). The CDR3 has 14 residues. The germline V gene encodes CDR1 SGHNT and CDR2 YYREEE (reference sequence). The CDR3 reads CASSLGGENTEAFF. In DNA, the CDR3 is TGTGCCAGCAGTTTGGGGGGTGAGAACACTGAAGCTTTCTTT. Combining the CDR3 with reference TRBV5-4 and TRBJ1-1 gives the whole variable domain ETGVTQSPTHLIKTRGQQVTLRCSSQSGHNTVSWYQQALGQGPQFIFQYYREEENGRGNFPPRFSGLQFPNYSSELNVNALELDDSALYLCASSLGGENTEAFFGQGTRLTVV.

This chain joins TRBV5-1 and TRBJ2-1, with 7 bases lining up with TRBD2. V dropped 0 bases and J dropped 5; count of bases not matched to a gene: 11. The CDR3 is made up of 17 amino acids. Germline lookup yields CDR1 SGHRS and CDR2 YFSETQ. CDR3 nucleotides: TGCGCCAGCAGCTTGGGTGCGGGCACGGGGACTAACAATGAGCAGTTCTTC. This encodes CASSLGAGTGTNNEQFF.

The CDR3 region is CSARRDTEAFF. The CDR3 DNA sequence: TGCAGTGCTAGAAGGGACACTGAAGCTTTCTTT. V is TRBV20-1 and J is TRBJ1-1; D uncertain. V lost 2 bases, J lost 3 bases, and 4 bases lay in between. CDR1 and CDR2 from the germline V gene are DFQATT and SNEGSKA (reference sequence). The CDR3 extends over 11 amino acids.

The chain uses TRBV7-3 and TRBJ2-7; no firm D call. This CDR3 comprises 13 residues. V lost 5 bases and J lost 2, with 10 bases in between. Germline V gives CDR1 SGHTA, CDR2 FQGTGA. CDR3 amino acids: CASSLSRTYEQYF. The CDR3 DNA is TGTGCCAGCAGCCTCAGCCGGACCTACGAGCAGTACTTC.

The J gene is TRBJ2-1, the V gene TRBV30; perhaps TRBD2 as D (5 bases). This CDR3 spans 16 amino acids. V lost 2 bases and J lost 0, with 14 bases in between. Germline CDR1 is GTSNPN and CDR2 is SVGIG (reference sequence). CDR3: CAWSRQRLSSYNEQFF. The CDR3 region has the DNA TGTGCCTGGAGTCGGCAGCGGCTTAGCTCCTACAATGAGCAGTTCTTC.

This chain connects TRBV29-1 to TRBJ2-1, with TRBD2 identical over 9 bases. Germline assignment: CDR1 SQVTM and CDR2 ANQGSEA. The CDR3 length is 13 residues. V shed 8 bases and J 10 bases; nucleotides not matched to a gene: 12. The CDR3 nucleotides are TGCAGCTCTGGGGCGGGGGGGCTCACAGAGCAGTTCTTC. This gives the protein CSSGAGGLTEQFF.

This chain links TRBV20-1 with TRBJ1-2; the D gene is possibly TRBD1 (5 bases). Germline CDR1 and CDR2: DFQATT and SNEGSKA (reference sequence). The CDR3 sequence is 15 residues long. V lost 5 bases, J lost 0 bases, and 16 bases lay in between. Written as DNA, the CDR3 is TGCAGTGCTCCGATTTGGGGGTTTCCTAACTATGGCTACACCTTC. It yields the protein CSAPIWGFPNYGYTF.

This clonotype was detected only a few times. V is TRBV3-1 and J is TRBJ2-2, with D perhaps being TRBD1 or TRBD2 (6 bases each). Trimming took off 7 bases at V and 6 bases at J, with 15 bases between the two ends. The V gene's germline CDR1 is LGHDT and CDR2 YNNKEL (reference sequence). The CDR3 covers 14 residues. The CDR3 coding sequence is TGTGCCAGCAACCCGGGGGCCTCGGCCGGGGAGCTGTTTTTT. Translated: CASNPGASAGELFF.

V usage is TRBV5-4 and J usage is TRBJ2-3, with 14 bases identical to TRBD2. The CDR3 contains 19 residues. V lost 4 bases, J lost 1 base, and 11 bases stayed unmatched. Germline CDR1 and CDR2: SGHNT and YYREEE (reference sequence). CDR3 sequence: CASSGTGTSGRRGTDTQYF. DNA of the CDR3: TGTGCCAGCAGCGGGACCGGGACTAGCGGGAGACGAGGCACAGATACGCAGTATTTT.

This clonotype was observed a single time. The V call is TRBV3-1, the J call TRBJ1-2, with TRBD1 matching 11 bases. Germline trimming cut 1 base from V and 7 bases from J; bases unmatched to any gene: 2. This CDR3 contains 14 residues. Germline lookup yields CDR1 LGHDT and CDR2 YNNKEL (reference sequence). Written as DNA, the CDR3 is TGTGCCAGCAGCCAAGGGACAGGGGGCCTTGGCTACACCTTC. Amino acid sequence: CASSQGTGGLGYTF.

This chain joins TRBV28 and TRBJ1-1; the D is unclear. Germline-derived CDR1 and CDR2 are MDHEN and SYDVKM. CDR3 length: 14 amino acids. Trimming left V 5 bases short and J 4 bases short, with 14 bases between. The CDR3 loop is CASSPVLMTTEAFF. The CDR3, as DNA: TGTGCCAGCAGTCCCGTTTTGATGACCACTGAAGCTTTCTTT.

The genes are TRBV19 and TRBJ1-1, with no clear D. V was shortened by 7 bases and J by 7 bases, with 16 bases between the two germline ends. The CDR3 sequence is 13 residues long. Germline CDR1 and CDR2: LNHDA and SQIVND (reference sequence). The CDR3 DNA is TGTGCCAGTAATTATGGACGGGTCGGTGAAGCTTTCTTT. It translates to CASNYGRVGEAFF.

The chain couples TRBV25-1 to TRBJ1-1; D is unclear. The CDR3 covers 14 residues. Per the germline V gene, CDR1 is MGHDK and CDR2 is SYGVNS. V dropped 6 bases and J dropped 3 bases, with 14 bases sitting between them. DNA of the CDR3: TGTGCCAGCAGAAACGGGTCTAGGCACACTGAAGCTTTCTTT. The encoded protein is CASRNGSRHTEAFF.

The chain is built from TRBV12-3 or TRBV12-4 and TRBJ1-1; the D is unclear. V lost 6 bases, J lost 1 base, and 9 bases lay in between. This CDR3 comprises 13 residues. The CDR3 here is CASRIRPNTEAFF. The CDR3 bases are TGTGCCAGCAGGATCCGGCCGAACACTGAAGCTTTCTTT.

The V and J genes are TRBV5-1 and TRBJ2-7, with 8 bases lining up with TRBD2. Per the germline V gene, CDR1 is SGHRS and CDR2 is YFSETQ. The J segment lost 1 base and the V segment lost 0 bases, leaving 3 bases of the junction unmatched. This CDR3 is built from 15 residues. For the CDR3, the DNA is TGCGCCAGCAGCTTGGATGGGACTAGTTCCTACGAGCAGTACTTC. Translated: CASSLDGTSSYEQYF.

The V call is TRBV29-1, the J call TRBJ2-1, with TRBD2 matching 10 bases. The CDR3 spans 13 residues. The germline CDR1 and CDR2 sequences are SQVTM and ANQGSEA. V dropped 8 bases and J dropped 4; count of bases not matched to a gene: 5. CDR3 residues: CSQRTSGYNEQFF. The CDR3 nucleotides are TGCAGCCAAAGGACTAGCGGTTACAATGAGCAGTTCTTC.

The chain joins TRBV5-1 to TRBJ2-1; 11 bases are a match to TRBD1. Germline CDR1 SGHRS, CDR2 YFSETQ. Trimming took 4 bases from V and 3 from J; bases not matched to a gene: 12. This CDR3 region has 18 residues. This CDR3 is CASSGGGQGVSGYNEQFF. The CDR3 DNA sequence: TGCGCCAGCAGCGGGGGGGGACAGGGGGTGAGTGGCTACAATGAGCAGTTCTTC.